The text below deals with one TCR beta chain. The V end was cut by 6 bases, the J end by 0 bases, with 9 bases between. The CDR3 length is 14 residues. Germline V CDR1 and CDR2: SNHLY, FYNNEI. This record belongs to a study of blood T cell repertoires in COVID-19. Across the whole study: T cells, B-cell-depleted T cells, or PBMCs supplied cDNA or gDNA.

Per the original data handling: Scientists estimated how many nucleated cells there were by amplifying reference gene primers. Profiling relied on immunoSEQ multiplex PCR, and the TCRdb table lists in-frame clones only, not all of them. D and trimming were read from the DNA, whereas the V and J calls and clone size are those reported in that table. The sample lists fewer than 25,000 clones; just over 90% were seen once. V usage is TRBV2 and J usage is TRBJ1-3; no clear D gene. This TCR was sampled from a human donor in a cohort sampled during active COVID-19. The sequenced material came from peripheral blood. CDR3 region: CASRPDNSGNTIYF. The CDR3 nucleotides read TGTGCCAGCAGACCCGACAACTCTGGAAACACCATATATTTT.